The 16 T cell receptor beta chains given below trace back to one sample, sequenced in a study of beta chain features in type 1 diabetes. General study findings and limits: Type 1 diabetes patients had moderately but significantly shorter TCRB CDR3s in all four CD4+ subsets.

Expressed TCRB transcripts were sequenced, since all the RNA that had been isolated was reverse transcribed. Some clones are missing from TCRdb's copy, which holds only in-frame ones; the method was immunoSEQ multiplex PCR. Among around 170,000 clones listed, roughly 9% were seen once. No antigens are known for them. Source material: central memory CD4+ T cells from blood. The receptors come from a woman aged 25 to 39 with type 1 diabetes.

This clone was seen more than once but under ten times. This sequence joins TRBV18 and TRBJ2-7; 8 nucleotides align to TRBD1. Germline CDR1 is KGHSH and CDR2 is LQKENI. The CDR3 covers 15 residues. The junction had 4 bases not matched to a gene; V was cut back by 0 bases and J by 3 bases. CDR3 coding DNA: TGTGCCAGCTCACCACCGGCAGGACAGGGCTACGAGCAGTACTTC. This sequence encodes CASSPPAGQGYEQYF.

The chain recombines TRBV19 with TRBJ1-1; weak D call: TRBD1 (5 bases). Trimming took 5 bases from V and 4 from J, leaving 14 bases between them. CDR3 length: 14 residues. The germline CDR1 and CDR2 sequences are LNHDA and SQIVND (reference sequence). The CDR3 region has the DNA TGTGCCAGTAGTGTGGGATGGGGCGGCACTGAAGCTTTCTTT. The encoded protein is CASSVGWGGTEAFF.

The sample holds many counts of this clone. At the DNA level, this CDR3 is encoded by other sequences in the same sample as well. The chain couples TRBV4-1 to TRBJ1-3; D remains ambiguous. The germline CDR1 and CDR2 sequences are MGHRA and YSYEKL. The V and J ends lost 1 base and 0 bases respectively, with 4 bases between them. The CDR3 has 14 amino acids. The CDR3 DNA reads TGCGCCAGCAGCCAAGGACACTCTGGAAACACCATATATTTT. This translates into CASSQGHSGNTIYF.

The chain employs TRBV7-2 and TRBJ2-7, with 9 nucleotides matching TRBD2. Trimming took 4 bases from V and 3 from J; bases not matched to a gene: 13. The CDR3 is 17 residues long. Germline V gives CDR1 SGHTA, CDR2 FQGNSA. The CDR3 DNA reads TGTGCCAGCAGCTCATCTAGCGGGATATCTGAGGGCTACGAGCAGTACTTC. Protein sequence: CASSSSSGISEGYEQYF.

There are a few counts of this clone. This CDR3 reads CASRSGQGVDEQYF. The CDR3 DNA reads TGTGCCAGCAGAAGCGGACAGGGTGTAGACGAGCAGTACTTC. The V gene is TRBV5-4, the J gene TRBJ2-7, with 8 positions matching TRBD1. CDR1 is SGHNT and CDR2 is YYREEE in the germline V gene (reference sequence). V lost 5 bases to trimming and J lost 5 bases; unmatched junction nucleotides: 9. The CDR3 is 14 residues long.

The V gene is TRBV27, the J gene TRBJ2-1; D perhaps matches TRBD1 (6 bases). Trimming shortened V by 8 bases and J by 4 bases, and 18 bases separated the two germline ends. This CDR3 comprises 15 residues. Germline V CDR1 and CDR2: MNHEY, SMNVEV (reference sequence). The CDR3 loop reads CASGQGQQGYNEQFF. Here the CDR3 DNA reads TGTGCCAGCGGCCAGGGACAACAGGGATACAATGAGCAGTTCTTC.

The chain uses TRBV5-1 and TRBJ2-5; D unresolved. V lost 0 bases and J 2 bases, leaving 8 bases between the germline ends. CDR1 and CDR2 (germline): SGHRS, YFSETQ. The CDR3 sequence is 14 residues long. The CDR3 nucleotides read TGCGCCAGCAGCTTGGGCAGGCGACAAGAGACCCAGTACTTC. Protein sequence: CASSLGRRQETQYF.

This clone was counted a few times. The CDR3 sequence is CASSPGQHTGELFF. Written as DNA, the CDR3 is TGTGCCAGCAGCCCAGGACAGCACACCGGGGAGCTGTTTTTT. The chain joins TRBV7-3 to TRBJ2-2; D may be TRBD1 (6 bases). Germline loops: CDR1 SGHTA, CDR2 FQGTGA. The CDR3 is 14 residues long. The germline V and J ends were trimmed by 5 bases and 3 bases, with 10 bases remaining between them.

This sequence joins TRBV9 and TRBJ2-1; D is perhaps TRBD1 (7 bases). The V end lost 3 bases, the J end lost 7 bases, and 11 bases lay between the germline ends. CDR1 is SGDLS and CDR2 is YYNGEE in the germline V gene. This CDR3 is built from 13 residues. CDR3 bases: TGTGCCAGCAGCGGACCAGGGGGGAATGAGCAGTTCTTC. Amino acids: CASSGPGGNEQFF.

The CDR3 DNA sequence: TGCGCCAGCAGCGGAAGCGGGAGCATTGAAGAGACCCAGTACTTC. Translation gives CASSGSGSIEETQYF. The J gene is TRBJ2-5, the V gene TRBV5-1; 8 bases are a match to TRBD2. CDR1 SGHRS and CDR2 YFSETQ come from the germline V gene. V was pared by 4 bases and J by 3 bases, with 8 bases of the junction left unmatched. The CDR3 is 15 amino acids.

This chain uses TRBV13 with TRBJ1-4; D gene unclear. The CDR3 totals 15 residues. Germline lookup yields CDR1 PRHDT and CDR2 FYEKMQ (reference sequence). V was pared by 0 bases and J by 7 bases, with 12 bases between. The CDR3 DNA follows: TGTGCCAGCAGCTTAGGTGCGGCAACGGGTGAAAAACTGTTTTTT. It is translated as CASSLGAATGEKLFF.

The rearrangement uses TRBV9 and TRBJ2-2, with D possibly matching TRBD1 (6 bases). The germline gives CDR1 SGDLS, CDR2 YYNGEE. The CDR3 extends over 14 amino acids. Trimming stripped 4 bases from V and 2 bases from J, with 9 bases between. In nucleotides, the CDR3 is TGTGCCAGCAGCCAGGGGAGAAACACCGGGGAGCTGTTTTTT. Its protein product is CASSQGRNTGELFF.

This clone was seen more than once but under ten times. This sequence joins TRBV27 and TRBJ1-4, with 8 bases aligning to TRBD1. Germline values: CDR1 MNHEY, CDR2 SMNVEV (reference sequence). The J segment lost 4 bases and the V segment lost 4 bases, leaving 11 bases of the junction unmatched. This CDR3 has 17 residues. The CDR3 loop is CASSSDRGSGGNEKLFF. The CDR3 region has the DNA TGTGCCAGCAGTTCCGACAGGGGCTCCGGGGGTAATGAAAAACTGTTTTTT.

This clone was seen more than once but under ten times. The chain combines TRBV10-3 with TRBJ1-5; D might be TRBD1 (6 bases). Trimming took off 3 bases at V and 6 bases at J, with 12 bases between the two ends. From germline, CDR1 is ENHRY and CDR2 SYGVKD. The CDR3 runs to 14 residues. The chain's CDR3 is CAISDPRGGQPQHF. DNA for the CDR3: TGTGCCATCAGTGATCCACGAGGGGGTCAGCCCCAGCATTTT.

V usage is TRBV6-6 and J usage is TRBJ2-3; D is unresolved. V was cut by 6 bases and J by 6 bases, with 10 bases left in between. The CDR3 consists of 12 residues. The germline V gene encodes CDR1 MNHNY and CDR2 SVGAGI (reference sequence). The CDR3 sequence is CASRAFGDTQYF. CDR3 DNA sequence: TGTGCCAGCAGGGCTTTCGGGGATACGCAGTATTTT.

This clone was found a few times. The CDR3 reads CASSLDAGVDTQYF. In DNA form, the CDR3 reads TGTGCCAGCAGCTTAGACGCGGGAGTTGATACGCAGTATTTT. The chain is built from TRBV7-2 and TRBJ2-3; 7 bases map to TRBD2. Germline V lookup: CDR1 SGHTA, CDR2 FQGNSA. V was clipped by 1 base and J by 6 bases; unmatched bases: 4. The CDR3 length is 14 residues.